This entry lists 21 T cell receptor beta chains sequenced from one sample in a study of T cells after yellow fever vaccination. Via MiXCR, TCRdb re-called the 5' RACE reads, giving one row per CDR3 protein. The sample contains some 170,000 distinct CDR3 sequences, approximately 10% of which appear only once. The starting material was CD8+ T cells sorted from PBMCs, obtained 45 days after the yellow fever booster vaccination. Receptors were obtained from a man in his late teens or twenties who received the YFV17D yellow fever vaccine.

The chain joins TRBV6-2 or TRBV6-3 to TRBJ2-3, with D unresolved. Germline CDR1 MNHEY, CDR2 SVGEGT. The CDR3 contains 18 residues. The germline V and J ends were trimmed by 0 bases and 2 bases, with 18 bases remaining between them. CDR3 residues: CASSYSTAGTSFTDTQYF. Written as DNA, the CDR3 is TGTGCCAGCAGTTACTCGACGGCAGGAACAAGTTTCACAGATACGCAGTATTTT.

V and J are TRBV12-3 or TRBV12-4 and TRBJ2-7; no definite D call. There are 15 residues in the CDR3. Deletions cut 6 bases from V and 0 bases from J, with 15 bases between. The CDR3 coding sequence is TGTGCCAGCAGCTACGGACCCCCGGGCTCCTACGAGCAGTACTTC. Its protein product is CASSYGPPGSYEQYF.

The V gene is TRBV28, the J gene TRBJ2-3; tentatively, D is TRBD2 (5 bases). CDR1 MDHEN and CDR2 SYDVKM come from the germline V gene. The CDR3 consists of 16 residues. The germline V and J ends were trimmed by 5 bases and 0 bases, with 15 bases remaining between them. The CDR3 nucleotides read TGTGCCAGCAGTCCCCGAATCGGACTGAGCACAGATACGCAGTATTTT. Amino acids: CASSPRIGLSTDTQYF.

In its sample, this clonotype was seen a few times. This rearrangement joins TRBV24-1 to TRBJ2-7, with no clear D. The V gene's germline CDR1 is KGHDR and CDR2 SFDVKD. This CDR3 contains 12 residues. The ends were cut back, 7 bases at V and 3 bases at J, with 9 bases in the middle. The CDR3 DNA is TGTGCCACCAGGGACGGAAGCTACGAGCAGTACTTC. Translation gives CATRDGSYEQYF.

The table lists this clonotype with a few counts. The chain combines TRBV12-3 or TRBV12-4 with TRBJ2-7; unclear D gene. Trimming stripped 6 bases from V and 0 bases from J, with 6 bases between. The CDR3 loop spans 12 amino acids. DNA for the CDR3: TGTGCCAGCAGATTGGGCTCCTACGAGCAGTACTTC. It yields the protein CASRLGSYEQYF.

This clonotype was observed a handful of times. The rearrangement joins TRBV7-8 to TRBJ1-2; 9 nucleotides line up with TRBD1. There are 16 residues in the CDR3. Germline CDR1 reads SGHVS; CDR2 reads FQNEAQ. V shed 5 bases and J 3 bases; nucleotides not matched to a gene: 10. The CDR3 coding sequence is TGTGCCAGCAGCCCACTAGAACAGGGGGCTTACTATGGCTACACCTTC. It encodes CASSPLEQGAYYGYTF.

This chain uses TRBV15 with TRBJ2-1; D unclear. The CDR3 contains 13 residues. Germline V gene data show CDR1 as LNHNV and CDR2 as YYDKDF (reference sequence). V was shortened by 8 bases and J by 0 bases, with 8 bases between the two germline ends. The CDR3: CATSSSSYNEQFF. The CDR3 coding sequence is TGTGCCACCTCGAGTAGCTCCTACAATGAGCAGTTCTTC.

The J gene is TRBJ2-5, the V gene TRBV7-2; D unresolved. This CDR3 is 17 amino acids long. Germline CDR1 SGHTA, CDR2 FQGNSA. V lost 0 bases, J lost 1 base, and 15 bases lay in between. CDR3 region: CASSLAFPPHVQETQYF. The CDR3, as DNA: TGTGCCAGCAGCTTAGCGTTCCCTCCCCATGTCCAAGAGACCCAGTACTTC.

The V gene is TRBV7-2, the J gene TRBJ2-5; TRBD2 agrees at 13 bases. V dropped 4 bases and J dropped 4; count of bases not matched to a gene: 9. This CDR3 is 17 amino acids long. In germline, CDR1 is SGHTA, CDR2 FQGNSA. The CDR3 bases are TGTGCCAGCAGCTCTCACCGGACTAGCGGGGGTTCAGAGACCCAGTACTTC. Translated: CASSSHRTSGGSETQYF.

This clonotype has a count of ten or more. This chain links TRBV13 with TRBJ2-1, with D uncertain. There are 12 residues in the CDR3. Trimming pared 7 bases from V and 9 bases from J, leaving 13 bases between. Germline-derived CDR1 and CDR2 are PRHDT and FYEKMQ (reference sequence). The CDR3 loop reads CASTMGTGEQFF. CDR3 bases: TGTGCCAGCACCATGGGAACCGGTGAGCAGTTCTTC.

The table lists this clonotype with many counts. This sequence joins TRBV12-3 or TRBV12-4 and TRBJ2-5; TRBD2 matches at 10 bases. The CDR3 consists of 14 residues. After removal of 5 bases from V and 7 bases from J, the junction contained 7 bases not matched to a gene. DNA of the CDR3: TGTGCCAGCAGTCCGAGCGGGGGGGCCAGGACCCAGTACTTC. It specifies CASSPSGGARTQYF.

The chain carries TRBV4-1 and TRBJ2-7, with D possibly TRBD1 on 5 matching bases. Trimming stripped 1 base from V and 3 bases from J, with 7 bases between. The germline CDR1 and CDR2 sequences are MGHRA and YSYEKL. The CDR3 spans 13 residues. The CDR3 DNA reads TGCGCCAGCAGCCAAGTTGACAGCTACGAGCAGTACGTC. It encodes CASSQVDSYEQYV.

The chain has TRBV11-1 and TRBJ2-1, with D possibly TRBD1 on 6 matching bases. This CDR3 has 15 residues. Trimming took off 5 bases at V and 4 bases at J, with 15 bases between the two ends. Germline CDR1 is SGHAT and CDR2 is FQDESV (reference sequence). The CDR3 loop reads CASSQGWAVYNEQFF. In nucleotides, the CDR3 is TGTGCCAGCAGCCAGGGGTGGGCAGTGTACAATGAGCAGTTCTTC.

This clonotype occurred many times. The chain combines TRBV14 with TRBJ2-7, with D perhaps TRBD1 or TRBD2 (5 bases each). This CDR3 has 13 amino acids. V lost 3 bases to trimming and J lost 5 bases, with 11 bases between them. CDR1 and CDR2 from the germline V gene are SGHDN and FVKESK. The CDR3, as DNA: TGTGCCAGCAGCCAGTTGGGACGGCACGAGCAGTACGTC. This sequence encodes CASSQLGRHEQYV.

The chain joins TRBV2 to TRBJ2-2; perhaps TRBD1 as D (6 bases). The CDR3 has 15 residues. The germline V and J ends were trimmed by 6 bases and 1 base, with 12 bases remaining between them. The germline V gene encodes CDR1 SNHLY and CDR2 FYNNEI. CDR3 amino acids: CASRLRGKNTGELFF. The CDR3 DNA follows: TGTGCCAGCAGGCTCAGGGGAAAGAACACCGGGGAGCTGTTTTTT.

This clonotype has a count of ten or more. The CDR3 region has the DNA TGTGCCAGCTCACCACCAGGGGGCTACGAGCAGTACTTC. It is translated as CASSPPGGYEQYF. The chain joins TRBV7-9 to TRBJ2-7; TRBD1 agrees at 7 bases. Germline loops: CDR1 SEHNR, CDR2 FQNEAQ (reference sequence). This CDR3 has 13 amino acids. The trim removed 8 bases at V and 3 bases at J, leaving 7 bases unmatched.

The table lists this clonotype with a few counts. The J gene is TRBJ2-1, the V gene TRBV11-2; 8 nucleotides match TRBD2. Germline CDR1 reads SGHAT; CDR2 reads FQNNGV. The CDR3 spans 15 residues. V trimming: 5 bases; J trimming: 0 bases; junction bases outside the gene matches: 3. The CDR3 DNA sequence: TGTGCCAGCAGCATCAGCGGGGGCTCCTACAATGAGCAGTTCTTC. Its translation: CASSISGGSYNEQFF.

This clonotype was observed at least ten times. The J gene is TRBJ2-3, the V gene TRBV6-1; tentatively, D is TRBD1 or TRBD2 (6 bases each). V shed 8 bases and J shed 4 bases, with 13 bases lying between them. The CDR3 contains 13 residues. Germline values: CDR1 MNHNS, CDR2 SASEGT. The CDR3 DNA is TGTGCCAGCGGGGGGCTAGGCGCAGATACGCAGTATTTT. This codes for CASGGLGADTQYF.

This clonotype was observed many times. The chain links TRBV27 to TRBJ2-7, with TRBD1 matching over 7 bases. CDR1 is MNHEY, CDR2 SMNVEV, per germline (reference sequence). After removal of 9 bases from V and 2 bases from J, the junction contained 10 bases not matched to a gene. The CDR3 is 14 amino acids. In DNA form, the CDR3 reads TGTGCCAGTCGAGGGACAGAACTAACCTACGAGCAGTACTTC. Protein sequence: CASRGTELTYEQYF.

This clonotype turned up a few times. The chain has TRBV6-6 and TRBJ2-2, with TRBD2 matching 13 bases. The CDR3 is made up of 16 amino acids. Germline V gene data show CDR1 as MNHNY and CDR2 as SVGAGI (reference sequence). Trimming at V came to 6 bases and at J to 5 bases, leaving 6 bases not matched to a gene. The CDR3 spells CASSQGLAGRTGELFF. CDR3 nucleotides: TGTGCCAGCAGCCAGGGACTAGCGGGGCGGACCGGGGAGCTGTTTTTT.

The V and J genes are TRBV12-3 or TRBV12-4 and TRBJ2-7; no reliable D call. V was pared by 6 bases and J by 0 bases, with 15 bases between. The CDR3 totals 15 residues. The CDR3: CASSRGLILSYEQYF. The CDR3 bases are TGTGCCAGCAGCCGAGGCTTGATACTCTCCTACGAGCAGTACTTC.